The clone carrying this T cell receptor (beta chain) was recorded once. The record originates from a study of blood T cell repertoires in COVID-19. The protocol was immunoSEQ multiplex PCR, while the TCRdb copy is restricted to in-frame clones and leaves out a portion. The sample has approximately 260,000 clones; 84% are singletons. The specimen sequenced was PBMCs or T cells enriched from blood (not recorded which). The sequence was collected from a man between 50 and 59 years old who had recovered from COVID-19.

CDR3 nucleotides: TGTGCCAGTAGTATATTGGGACAGGGAAGGGGTCAGCCCCAGCATTTT. Translation gives CASSILGQGRGQPQHF. This sequence joins TRBV19 and TRBJ1-5, with 9 positions matching TRBD1. The ends lost 2 bases at V and 6 bases at J; junction bases unmatched: 8. Germline V gene lookup returns CDR1 LNHDA and CDR2 SQIVND (reference sequence). This CDR3 has 16 amino acids. Full variable domain (missing parts from reference TRBV19 and TRBJ1-5): DGGITQSPKYLFRKEGQNVTLSCEQNLNHDAMYWYRQDPGQGLRLIYYSQIVNDFQKGDIAEGYSVSREKKESFPLTVTSAQKNPTAFYLCASSILGQGRGQPQHFGDGTRLSIL.